This is a list of T cell receptor beta chains from one sample in a study of low-dose radiotherapy and immunotherapy resistance in tumors. TCRdb redid the calling of the reads with MiXCR, one entry per CDR3 protein. The table shows some 100,000 distinct CDR3 sequences, with under 25% occurring only once. This sample comprised PBMCs, obtained after low-dose radiotherapy plus immunotherapy. Every receptor here comes from a male donor with prostate cancer. Both conserved end residues are part of each CDR3. D genes are given only for firm matches. Clone size is shown for a subset of rows, as once, few, many or a class of expanded clone.

-,TRBV5-1,many,TRBJ2-3,CASSLGGTATDTQYF,TGCGCCAGCAGCTTGGGCGGGACAGCCACAGATACGCAGTATTTT
-,TRBV25-1,many,TRBJ2-5,CASSASGYGAQYF,TGTGCCAGCAGTGCCTCCGGATACGGGGCCCAGTACTTC
-,TRBV7-3,-,TRBJ1-1,CASSPTLGNTEAFF,TGTGCCAGCAGCCCGACTTTGGGGAACACTGAAGCTTTCTTT
-,TRBV14,many,TRBJ1-2,CASSQAIGGGRSYGYTF,TGTGCCAGCAGCCAAGCGATTGGCGGGGGACGGAGCTATGGCTACACCTTC
-,TRBV7-2,many,TRBJ2-2,CASSIRLGGSGELFF,TGTGCCAGCAGCATCCGACTAGGAGGTAGCGGGGAGCTGTTTTTT
-,TRBV6-5,many,TRBJ1-5,CASSYDSHQPQHF,TGTGCCAGCAGTTACGACAGCCATCAGCCCCAGCATTTT
-,TRBV28,few,TRBJ2-5,CASSLRRQAIFRRQETQYF,TGTGCCAGCAGCTTGAGGCGACAGGCCATCTTTCGCCGCCAAGAGACCCAGTACTTC
-,TRBV5-1,many,TRBJ2-3,CASSLGAIDTDTQYF,TGCGCCAGCAGCTTGGGGGCAATCGACACAGATACGCAGTATTTT
TRBD2,TRBV20-1,-,TRBJ2-1,CSAANVLAGDNEQFF,TGCAGTGCTGCAAACGTACTAGCGGGGGACAATGAGCAGTTCTTC
TRBD2,TRBV6-2/TRBV6-3,-,TRBJ2-1,CASSYSVSGGFYNEQFF,TGTGCCAGCAGTTACTCCGTTTCGGGAGGGTTCTACAATGAGCAGTTCTTC
TRBD2,TRBV7-6,many,TRBJ2-5,CATSGVGGQETQYF,TGTGCCACCAGCGGGGTGGGGGGGCAAGAGACCCAGTACTTC
-,TRBV6-2/TRBV6-3,once,TRBJ2-5,CASSFQAGAETQYF,TGTGCCAGCAGTTTCCAGGCGGGGGCAGAGACCCAGTACTTC
-,TRBV6-1,many,TRBJ2-3,CASSRGALVDTQYF,TGTGCCAGCTCCCGGGGGGCATTGGTAGATACGCAGTATTTT
-,TRBV19,many,TRBJ2-2,CASRQGPGELFF,TGTGCCAGTCGTCAGGGCCCCGGGGAGCTGTTTTTT
-,TRBV15,many,TRBJ1-5,CATSRDPGQPQHF,TGTGCCACCAGCAGAGATCCAGGGCAGCCCCAGCATTTT
TRBD1,TRBV7-9,many,TRBJ1-1,CASSGQEGTEAFF,TGTGCCAGCAGCGGACAGGAGGGTACTGAAGCTTTCTTT
-,TRBV4-1,many,TRBJ2-3,CASSQLGAGSTDTQYF,TGCGCCAGCAGCCAACTAGGGGCAGGGAGCACAGATACGCAGTATTTT
-,TRBV7-9,many,TRBJ1-5,CASEDPGRGPQHF,TGTGCCAGCGAGGATCCGGGACGAGGGCCCCAGCATTTT
-,TRBV12-3/TRBV12-4,many,TRBJ2-1,CASGVGRREQFF,TGTGCCAGCGGCGTAGGGAGGCGTGAGCAGTTCTTC